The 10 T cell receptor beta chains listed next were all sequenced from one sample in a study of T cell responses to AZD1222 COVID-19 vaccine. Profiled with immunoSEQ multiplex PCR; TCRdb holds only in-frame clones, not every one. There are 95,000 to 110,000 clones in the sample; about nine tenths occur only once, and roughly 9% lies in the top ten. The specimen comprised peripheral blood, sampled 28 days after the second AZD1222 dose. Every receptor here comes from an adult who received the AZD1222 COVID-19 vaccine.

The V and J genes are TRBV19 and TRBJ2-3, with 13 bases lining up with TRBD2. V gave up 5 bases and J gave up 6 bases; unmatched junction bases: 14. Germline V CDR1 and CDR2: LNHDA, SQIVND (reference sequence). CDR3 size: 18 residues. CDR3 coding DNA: TGTGCCAGTAGTCGACCCCGGACTAGCGGGGGTCGGACGGATACGCAGTATTTT. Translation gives CASSRPRTSGGRTDTQYF.

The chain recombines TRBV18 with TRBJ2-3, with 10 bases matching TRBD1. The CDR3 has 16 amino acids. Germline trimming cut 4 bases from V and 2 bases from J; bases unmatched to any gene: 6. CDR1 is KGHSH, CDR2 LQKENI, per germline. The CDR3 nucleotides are TGTGCCAGCTCACGGGACAGGGGTCCCCACACAGATACGCAGTATTTT. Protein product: CASSRDRGPHTDTQYF.

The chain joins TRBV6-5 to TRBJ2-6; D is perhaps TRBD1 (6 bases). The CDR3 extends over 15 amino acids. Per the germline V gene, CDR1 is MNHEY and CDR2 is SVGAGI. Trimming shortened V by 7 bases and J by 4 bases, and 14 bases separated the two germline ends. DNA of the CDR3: TGTGCCAGCACCAAAGGGGGTTTGGGGGCCAACGTCCTGACTTTC. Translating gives CASTKGGLGANVLTF.

The CDR3 DNA sequence: TGTGCCAGCAGTTTAGGAGGATCACCCCTCCACTTT. It yields the protein CASSLGGSPLHF. The rearrangement joins TRBV12-3 or TRBV12-4 to TRBJ1-6; D remains ambiguous. V was shortened by 1 base and J by 10 bases, with 5 bases between the two germline ends. This CDR3 has 12 amino acids.

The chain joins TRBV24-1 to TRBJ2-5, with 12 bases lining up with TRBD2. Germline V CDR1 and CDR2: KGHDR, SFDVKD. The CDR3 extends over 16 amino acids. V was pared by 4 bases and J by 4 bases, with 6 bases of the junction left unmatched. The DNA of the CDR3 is TGTGCCACCAGTGAACCGACTAGCGGGAGAGGAGAGACCCAGTACTTC. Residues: CATSEPTSGRGETQYF.

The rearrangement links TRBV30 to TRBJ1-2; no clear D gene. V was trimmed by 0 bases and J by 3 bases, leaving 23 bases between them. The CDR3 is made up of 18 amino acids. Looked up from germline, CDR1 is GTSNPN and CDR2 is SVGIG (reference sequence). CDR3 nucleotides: TGTGCCTGGAGTGTCCCGACCCACCAAGAGGGATTGGACTATGGCTACACCTTC. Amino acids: CAWSVPTHQEGLDYGYTF.

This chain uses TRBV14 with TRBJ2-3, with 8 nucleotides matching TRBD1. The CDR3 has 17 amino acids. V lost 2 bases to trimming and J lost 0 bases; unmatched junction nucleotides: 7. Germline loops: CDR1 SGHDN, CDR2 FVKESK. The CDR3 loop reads CASSQKTGGISTDTQYF. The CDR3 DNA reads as TGTGCCAGCAGCCAAAAAACAGGGGGTATTAGCACAGATACGCAGTATTTT.

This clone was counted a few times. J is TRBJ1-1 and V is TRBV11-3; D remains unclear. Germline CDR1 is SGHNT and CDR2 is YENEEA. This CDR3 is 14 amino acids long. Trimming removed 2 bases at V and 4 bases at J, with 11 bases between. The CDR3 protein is CASSLTSKGTEAFF. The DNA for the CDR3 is TGTGCCAGCAGCTTAACCAGTAAGGGCACTGAAGCTTTCTTT.

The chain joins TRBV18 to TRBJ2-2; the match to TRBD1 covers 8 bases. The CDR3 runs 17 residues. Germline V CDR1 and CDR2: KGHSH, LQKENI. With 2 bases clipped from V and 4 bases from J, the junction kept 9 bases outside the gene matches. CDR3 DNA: TGTGCCAGCTCACCAGACACACAGGGGGGCCGCACCGGGGAGCTGTTTTTT. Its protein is CASSPDTQGGRTGELFF.

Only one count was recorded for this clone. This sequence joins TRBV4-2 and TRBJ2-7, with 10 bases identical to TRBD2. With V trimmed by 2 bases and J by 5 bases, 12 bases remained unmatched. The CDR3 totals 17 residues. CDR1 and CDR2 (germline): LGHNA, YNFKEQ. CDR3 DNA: TGTGCCAGCAGCCAAAGGCCCCGGGCTAGCGGGAGCAACGAGCAGTACTTC. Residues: CASSQRPRASGSNEQYF.